The 19 T cell receptor beta chains presented below share a single source sample, sequenced in a study of T cells in localized non-small cell lung cancer. Sequencing was performed with immunoSEQ multiplex PCR; in TCRdb, only in-frame clones are kept and a portion is missing. The table has approximately 31,000 clones, 85% to 90% seen once; the top ten hold approximately 3.8%. The sample in question was peripheral blood, obtained before any cancer treatment. These receptors all stem from a male donor at least 60 years old with stage III lung adenocarcinoma.

The rearrangement links TRBV4-1 to TRBJ2-5, with 8 positions matching TRBD2. The CDR3 is 16 residues long. V lost 8 bases, J lost 4 bases, and 15 bases stayed unmatched. CDR1 is MGHRA and CDR2 is YSYEKL in the germline V gene. The CDR3 nucleotides are TGCGCCAGCGCCCCAACCTTCGGGGGGGCACGAGAGACCCAGTACTTC. As protein: CASAPTFGGARETQYF.

V and J are TRBV27 and TRBJ2-7; D gene uncertain. The CDR3 spans 13 residues. Trimming pared 4 bases from V and 6 bases from J, leaving 13 bases between. In germline, CDR1 is MNHEY, CDR2 SMNVEV (reference sequence). The DNA for the CDR3 is TGTGCCAGCAGTTCGAACCGACTTCTCGAGCAGTACTTC. Its translation is CASSSNRLLEQYF.

A single count supports this clone. The rearrangement joins TRBV30 to TRBJ1-5; a weak D match, TRBD1 (5 bases). With 6 bases removed from V and 3 bases from J, the gap between germline ends came to 18 bases. CDR3 size: 15 residues. Germline lookup yields CDR1 GTSNPN and CDR2 SVGIG (reference sequence). CDR3 DNA sequence: TGTGCCTGCGCCTCGTTGCCAGGGACCAATCAGCCCCAGCATTTT. Amino acid sequence: CACASLPGTNQPQHF.

The J gene is TRBJ2-5, the V gene TRBV5-6, with TRBD2 matching 11 bases. J gave up 1 base and V 1 base, and 3 bases lay outside the gene matches. Germline V gene data show CDR1 as SGHDT and CDR2 as YYEEEE. CDR3 length equals 16 residues. The CDR3 loop is CASSLTSGGPQETQYF. The CDR3 DNA reads as TGTGCCAGCAGCTTGACTAGCGGGGGACCCCAAGAGACCCAGTACTTC.

This chain connects TRBV19 to TRBJ1-1, with TRBD1 matching 10 bases. V was clipped by 6 bases and J by 6 bases; unmatched bases: 4. Germline-derived CDR1 and CDR2 are LNHDA and SQIVND (reference sequence). There are 13 residues in the CDR3. DNA of the CDR3: TGTGCCAGTAGAATCGGGACAGGGGCTGAAGCTTTCTTT. As protein: CASRIGTGAEAFF.

The rearrangement joins TRBV30 to TRBJ1-2; D not certain. V lost 0 bases and J lost 6, with 8 bases in between. Germline V gene data show CDR1 as GTSNPN and CDR2 as SVGIG (reference sequence). CDR3 length: 12 amino acids. The CDR3 here is CAWSVRPNGYTF. The CDR3, as DNA: TGTGCCTGGAGTGTACGACCCAATGGCTACACCTTC.

V usage is TRBV18 and J usage is TRBJ2-7, with a tentative D call TRBD2 (5 bases). The germline V gene has CDR1 KGHSH and CDR2 LQKENI. The CDR3 has 14 residues. Deletions cut 8 bases from V and 1 base from J, with 15 bases between. The CDR3: CASRKTGDSYEQYF. As DNA, the CDR3 is TGTGCCAGCCGAAAAACCGGGGATTCCTACGAGCAGTACTTC.

The chain has TRBV30 and TRBJ1-5; TRBD1 matches 8 bases. CDR1 is GTSNPN, CDR2 SVGIG, per germline (reference sequence). The V gene end was trimmed by 1 base and the J gene end by 2 bases; junction bases not matched to a gene: 4. The CDR3 consists of 15 residues. This chain's CDR3 is CAWSATTGGNQPQHF. The CDR3 nucleotides are TGTGCCTGGAGTGCGACGACAGGGGGCAATCAGCCCCAGCATTTT. The whole variable domain, filled in from reference TRBV30 and TRBJ1-5, reads SQTIHQWPATLVQPVGSPLSLECTVEGTSNPNLYWYRQAAGRGLQLLFYSVGIGQISSEVPQNLSASRPQDRQFILSSKKLLLSDSGFYLCAWSATTGGNQPQHFGDGTRLSIL.

V usage is TRBV5-4 and J usage is TRBJ1-3, with D possibly TRBD1 on 5 matching bases. Germline CDR1 SGHNT, CDR2 YYREEE (reference sequence). The CDR3 totals 16 residues. Trimming removed 2 bases from V and 4 bases from J, with 16 bases in between. CDR3 sequence reads: CASSFRQGRFGNTIYF. The CDR3 coding sequence is TGTGCCAGCAGCTTTCGGCAGGGTCGGTTCGGAAACACCATATATTTT.

The chain carries TRBV7-9 and TRBJ1-2; 8 positions agree with TRBD1. With 1 base clipped from V and 2 bases from J, the junction kept 0 bases outside the gene matches. Germline lookup yields CDR1 SEHNR and CDR2 FQNEAQ (reference sequence). CDR3 length: 14 residues. CDR3 sequence reads: CASSLGTGNYGYTF. The CDR3 DNA reads TGTGCCAGCAGCTTAGGGACAGGGAACTATGGCTACACCTTC. The variable domain in full, completed from reference TRBV7-9 and TRBJ1-2, reads DTGVSQNPRHKITKRGQNVTFRCDPISEHNRLYWYRQTLGQGPEFLTYFQNEAQLEKSRLLSDRFSAERPKGSFSTLEIQRTEQGDSAMYLCASSLGTGNYGYTFGSGTRLTVV.

The chain links TRBV9 to TRBJ1-6, with TRBD1 matching over 8 bases. The CDR3 consists of 17 residues. Germline V lookup: CDR1 SGDLS, CDR2 YYNGEE. V lost 4 bases to trimming and J lost 0 bases; unmatched junction nucleotides: 6. The CDR3 is CASSPRTGSSYNSPLHF. For the CDR3, the DNA is TGTGCCAGCAGCCCTCGGACAGGGAGCTCCTATAATTCACCCCTCCACTTT. Full variable domain (missing parts from reference TRBV9 and TRBJ1-6): DSGVTQTPKHLITATGQRVTLRCSPRSGDLSVYWYQQSLDQGLQFLIQYYNGEERAKGNILERFSAQQFPDLHSELNLSSLELGDSALYFCASSPRTGSSYNSPLHFGNGTRLTVT.

The chain couples TRBV19 to TRBJ1-4; no clear D. CDR3 length: 12 residues. Germline lookup yields CDR1 LNHDA and CDR2 SQIVND (reference sequence). Trimming took off 4 bases at V and 6 bases at J, with 6 bases between the two ends. The DNA of the CDR3 is TGTGCCAGTAGTACTACCCATGAAAAACTGTTTTTT. Translating it yields CASSTTHEKLFF.

The chain is built from TRBV30 and TRBJ2-3; D may be TRBD2 (6 bases). Germline V gene data show CDR1 as GTSNPN and CDR2 as SVGIG (reference sequence). There are 15 residues in the CDR3. Trimming shortened V by 5 bases and J by 3 bases, and 18 bases separated the two germline ends. CDR3 loop: CAWENGLANTDTQYF. CDR3 bases: TGTGCCTGGGAGAATGGGCTAGCGAATACAGATACGCAGTATTTT. The full variable domain, completed using reference TRBV30 and TRBJ2-3, is SQTIHQWPATLVQPVGSPLSLECTVEGTSNPNLYWYRQAAGRGLQLLFYSVGIGQISSEVPQNLSASRPQDRQFILSSKKLLLSDSGFYLCAWENGLANTDTQYFGPGTRLTVL.

The V and J genes are TRBV27 and TRBJ2-7, with D perhaps matching TRBD1 or TRBD2 (6 bases each). Germline V gene lookup returns CDR1 MNHEY and CDR2 SMNVEV (reference sequence). The CDR3 is made up of 14 amino acids. V gave up 5 bases and J gave up 2 bases, with 13 bases separating them. Here the CDR3 DNA reads TGTGCCAGCAGTCCCGCCGGGGGCCCCTACGAGCAGTACTTC. Protein product: CASSPAGGPYEQYF.

This clone has a handful of counts. CDR3 DNA: TGCGCCAGCAGCTTGGCCGGCGGAAACTATGGCTACACCTTC. The encoded protein is CASSLAGGNYGYTF. The chain joins TRBV5-1 to TRBJ1-2, with no clear D. Trimming cost V 0 bases and J 2 bases, with 8 bases left between them. The CDR3 runs to 14 residues. Germline assignment: CDR1 SGHRS and CDR2 YFSETQ.

This clone was counted a single time. V is TRBV7-2 and J is TRBJ1-2; tentative D call: TRBD1 (6 bases). The V end was cut by 3 bases, the J end by 9 bases, with 26 bases between. The CDR3 runs 17 residues. Germline V gene data show CDR1 as SGHTA and CDR2 as FQGNSA. The CDR3 DNA reads as TGTGCCAGCAGCTTCGCCGCGGCCCAAACACAGGGTGAAAGCTACACCTTC. Protein sequence: CASSFAAAQTQGESYTF.

The chain links TRBV14 to TRBJ1-2; D unclear. The CDR3 has 15 amino acids. V lost 2 bases and J 7 bases, leaving 17 bases between the germline ends. The V gene's germline CDR1 is SGHDN and CDR2 FVKESK. CDR3 residues: CASSQMIGVLSGYTF. For the CDR3, the DNA is TGTGCCAGCAGCCAAATGATAGGAGTTTTGAGTGGCTACACCTTC.

A note on this clone: One end of the junction is discordant with germline, which a read error may explain. The chain links TRBV7-7 to TRBJ2-3; possible D gene TRBD2, 6 bases. This CDR3 is built from 13 residues. Germline loops: CDR1 SSHAT, CDR2 FNYEAQ (reference sequence). The CDR3 sequence: CASSWDSTDTQYF. Here the CDR3 DNA reads TGTGCTAGCAGCTGGGACTCCACAGATACGCAGTATTTT.

The rearrangement joins TRBV2 to TRBJ2-2; D unclear. Germline V gene sequence: CDR1 SNHLY, CDR2 FYNNEI. V was cut by 1 base and J by 2 bases, with 5 bases left in between. The CDR3 has 14 amino acids. This CDR3 is CASSEEVNTGELFF. The CDR3 DNA follows: TGTGCCAGCAGTGAAGAGGTTAACACCGGGGAGCTGTTTTTT.